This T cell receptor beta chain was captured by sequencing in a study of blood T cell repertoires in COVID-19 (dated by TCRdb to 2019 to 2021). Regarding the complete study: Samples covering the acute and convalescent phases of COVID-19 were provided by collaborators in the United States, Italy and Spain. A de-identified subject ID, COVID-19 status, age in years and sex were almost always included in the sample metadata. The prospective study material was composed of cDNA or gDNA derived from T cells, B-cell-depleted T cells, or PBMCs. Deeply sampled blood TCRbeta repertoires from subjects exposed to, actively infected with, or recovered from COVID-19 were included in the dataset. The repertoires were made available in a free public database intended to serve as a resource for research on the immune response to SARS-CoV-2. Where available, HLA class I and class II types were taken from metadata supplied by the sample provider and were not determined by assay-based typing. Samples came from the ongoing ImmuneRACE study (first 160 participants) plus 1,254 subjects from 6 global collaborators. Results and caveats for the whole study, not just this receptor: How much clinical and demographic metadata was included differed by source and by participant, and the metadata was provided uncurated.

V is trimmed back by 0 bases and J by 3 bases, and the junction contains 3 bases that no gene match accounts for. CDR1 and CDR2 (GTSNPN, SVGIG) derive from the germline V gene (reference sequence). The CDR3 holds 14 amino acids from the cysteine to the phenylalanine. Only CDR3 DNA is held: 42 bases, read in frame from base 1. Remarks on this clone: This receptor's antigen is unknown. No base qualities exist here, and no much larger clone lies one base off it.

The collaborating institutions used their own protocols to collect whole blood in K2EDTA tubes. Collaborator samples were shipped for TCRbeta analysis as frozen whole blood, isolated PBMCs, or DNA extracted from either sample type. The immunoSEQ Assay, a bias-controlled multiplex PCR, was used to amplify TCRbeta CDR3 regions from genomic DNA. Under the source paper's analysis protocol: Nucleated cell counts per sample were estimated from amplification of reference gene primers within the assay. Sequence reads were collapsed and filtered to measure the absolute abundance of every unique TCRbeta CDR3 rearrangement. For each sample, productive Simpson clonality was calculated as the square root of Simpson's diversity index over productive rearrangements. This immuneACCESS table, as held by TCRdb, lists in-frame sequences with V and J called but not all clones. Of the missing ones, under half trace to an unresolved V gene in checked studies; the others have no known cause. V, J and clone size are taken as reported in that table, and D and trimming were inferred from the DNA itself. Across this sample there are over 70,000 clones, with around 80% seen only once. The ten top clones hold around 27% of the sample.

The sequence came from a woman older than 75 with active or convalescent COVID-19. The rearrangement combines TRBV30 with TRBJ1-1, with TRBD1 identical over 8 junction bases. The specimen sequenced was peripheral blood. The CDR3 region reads CAWSVDRDDTEAFF. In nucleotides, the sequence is TGTGCCTGGAGTGTGGACAGGGACGACACTGAAGCTTTCTTT.